Below are 30 T cell receptor beta chains sequenced from a single sample in a study of cytomegalovirus exposure and HLA in healthy donors. It was with 60 Vbeta and 13 Jbeta primers that the PCR ran. Using immunoSEQ multiplex PCR, the repertoire was profiled, and TCRdb retains in-frame clones only, with some absent. The sample has about 130,000 clones; approximately 74% are singletons. Sequencing was done on a sample of PBMCs. These receptors were taken from a male donor in good health and CMV-seronegative.

The J gene is TRBJ2-7, the V gene TRBV11-2, with 8 positions matching TRBD1. Germline-derived CDR1 and CDR2 are SGHAT and FQNNGV. Trimming cost V 1 base and J 9 bases; bases outside gene matches: 11. This CDR3 region has 15 residues. The CDR3 here is CASSLVVTGAPRQYF. DNA of the CDR3: TGTGCCAGCAGCTTAGTCGTGACAGGGGCCCCCAGGCAGTACTTC.

The chain joins TRBV6-5 to TRBJ2-5, with 9 nucleotides matching TRBD2. This CDR3 region has 14 residues. Per germline, CDR1 MNHEY and CDR2 SVGAGI. V shed 8 bases and J 5 bases; nucleotides not matched to a gene: 9. The CDR3 DNA follows: TGTGCCAGCGCAGCAGCGGGGGGAGGTGAGACCCAGTACTTC. Amino acid sequence: CASAAAGGGETQYF.

The chain couples TRBV28 to TRBJ1-5; D is ambiguous. Germline values: CDR1 MDHEN, CDR2 SYDVKM. The CDR3 is 15 amino acids. V dropped 3 bases and J dropped 5 bases, with 14 bases sitting between them. The chain's CDR3 is CASSLVGREDQPQHF. The CDR3 DNA follows: TGTGCCAGCAGTTTGGTGGGCCGGGAAGATCAGCCCCAGCATTTT.

The V call is TRBV4-3, the J call TRBJ2-3, with a weak D call TRBD1 (6 bases). The length of the CDR3 is 14 residues. V was shortened by 2 bases and J by 1 base, with 7 bases between the two germline ends. The germline CDR1 and CDR2 sequences are LGHNA and YSLEER. The CDR3 loop is CASSQRTGTDTQYF. The CDR3 coding sequence is TGCGCCAGCAGCCAACGGACAGGCACAGATACGCAGTATTTT.

The genes are TRBV25-1 and TRBJ2-2; D perhaps matches TRBD1 (5 bases). Deletions cut 0 bases from V and 1 base from J, with 12 bases between. Germline assignment: CDR1 MGHDK and CDR2 SYGVNS. The CDR3 is 17 amino acids. The CDR3 loop is CASSEYGRAKNTGELFF. CDR3 nucleotide sequence: TGTGCCAGCAGTGAATACGGCAGGGCGAAGAACACCGGGGAGCTGTTTTTT.

V usage is TRBV6-1 and J usage is TRBJ1-5, with 7 bases identical to TRBD1. The CDR3 consists of 15 residues. Germline V gene lookup returns CDR1 MNHNS and CDR2 SASEGT. Trimming at V came to 4 bases and at J to 6 bases, leaving 9 bases not matched to a gene. CDR3 sequence: CASSGQKGGGQPQHF. The CDR3 nucleotides are TGTGCCAGCAGTGGGCAAAAAGGGGGCGGTCAGCCCCAGCATTTT.

V is TRBV5-3 and J is TRBJ2-7, with D possibly matching TRBD1 (6 bases). TRBV5-3 is filed as an ORF, its function uncertain. Trimming took off 3 bases at V and 2 bases at J, with 12 bases between the two ends. The CDR3 sequence is 14 residues long. The CDR3 coding sequence is TGTGCCAGAAGCTACCGGGACACGGCCTACGAGCAGTACTTC. This gives the protein CARSYRDTAYEQYF.

The chain joins TRBV5-1 to TRBJ1-4; TRBD1 matches at 9 bases. With V trimmed by 4 bases and J by 6 bases, 4 bases remained unmatched. The CDR3 runs to 14 residues. Germline V gene sequence: CDR1 SGHRS, CDR2 YFSETQ. The CDR3 bases are TGCGCCAGCAGCCTCACAGGGGGCTATGAAAAACTGTTTTTT. The encoded protein is CASSLTGGYEKLFF.

The J gene is TRBJ2-7, the V gene TRBV11-1; 10 bases line up with TRBD1. CDR1 is SGHAT, CDR2 FQDESV, per germline (reference sequence). V shed 5 bases, J shed 3 bases, and the junction held 4 bases outside the gene matches. The CDR3 runs 14 residues. As DNA, the CDR3 is TGTGCCAGCAGCCCCGGACAGGGGGGCTACGAGCAGTACTTC. It specifies CASSPGQGGYEQYF.

The chain links TRBV14 to TRBJ2-7, with 8 bases fitting TRBD2. The J segment lost 4 bases and the V segment lost 3 bases, leaving 14 bases of the junction unmatched. Germline CDR1 reads SGHDN; CDR2 reads FVKESK. The CDR3 length is 17 residues. The CDR3 DNA reads as TGTGCCAGCAGCCACGTTAGCGGGAACGGGGCTCGATACGAGCAGTACTTC. Protein: CASSHVSGNGARYEQYF.

V is TRBV19 and J is TRBJ2-2, with D tentatively TRBD1 (6 bases). V was shortened by 9 bases and J by 5 bases, with 13 bases between the two germline ends. This CDR3 is built from 13 residues. Per the germline V gene, CDR1 is LNHDA and CDR2 is SQIVND (reference sequence). The CDR3 DNA reads TGTGCCAGACAGGGCAGGGGTACCGGGGAGCTGTTTTTT. Translated: CARQGRGTGELFF.

The chain recombines TRBV18 with TRBJ2-1; perhaps TRBD1 as D (5 bases). The CDR3 runs 12 residues. Germline CDR1 reads KGHSH; CDR2 reads LQKENI. V was cut by 2 bases and J by 7 bases, with 6 bases left in between. The CDR3 DNA is TGTGCCAGCTCACCAGACAGAAATGAGCAGTTCTTC. Amino acids: CASSPDRNEQFF.

This clone has only a few counts. The chain couples TRBV4-3 to TRBJ2-7; a weak D match, TRBD2 (6 bases). V was trimmed by 1 base and J by 9 bases, leaving 19 bases between them. Germline V CDR1 and CDR2: LGHNA, YSLEER. This CDR3 has 15 amino acids. The chain's CDR3 is CASSQGIAVQAGQYF. CDR3 bases: TGCGCCAGCAGCCAAGGGATAGCGGTCCAGGCCGGGCAGTACTTC.

This clone was seen a single time. The chain couples TRBV28 to TRBJ2-1; tentatively, D is TRBD1 (5 bases). With 3 bases removed from V and 0 bases from J, the gap between germline ends came to 12 bases. The CDR3 loop spans 16 amino acids. The germline V gene encodes CDR1 MDHEN and CDR2 SYDVKM. The chain's CDR3 is CASSLFRAVSYNEQFF. The CDR3 nucleotides read TGTGCCAGCAGTTTGTTCAGGGCCGTCTCCTACAATGAGCAGTTCTTC.

This sequence joins TRBV2 and TRBJ2-1; no reliable D call. The V gene's germline CDR1 is SNHLY and CDR2 FYNNEI. V lost 1 base, J lost 8 bases, and 15 bases lay in between. The CDR3 is 15 residues long. The CDR3 bases are TGTGCCAGCAGTGAAGGGCTAGTTTATTACGATGAGCAGTTCTTC. Amino acids: CASSEGLVYYDEQFF.

This clone was seen a single time. V and J are TRBV5-5 and TRBJ2-7, with D possibly TRBD1 on 7 matching bases. Trimming pared 0 bases from V and 4 bases from J, leaving 11 bases between. CDR3 length equals 14 residues. Germline values: CDR1 SGHKS, CDR2 YYEKEE (reference sequence). CDR3 DNA: TGTGCCAGCAGCTTGGAACCAGGGGGGTACGAGCAGTACTTC. This encodes CASSLEPGGYEQYF.

In its sample, this clone was seen a few times. CDR3 region: CASSETSGRGADTQYF. The CDR3, as DNA: TGTGCCAGCAGTGAGACTAGCGGGAGAGGGGCAGATACGCAGTATTTT. The chain employs TRBV6-1 and TRBJ2-3, with 12 bases fitting TRBD2. Germline-derived CDR1 and CDR2 are MNHNS and SASEGT. V trimming: 3 bases; J trimming: 4 bases; junction bases outside the gene matches: 5. The CDR3 totals 16 residues.

V and J are TRBV4-1 and TRBJ2-7; 11 nucleotides agree with TRBD2. The V gene's germline CDR1 is MGHRA and CDR2 YSYEKL. Germline trimming cut 1 base from V and 4 bases from J; bases unmatched to any gene: 12. The CDR3 totals 18 residues. CDR3 DNA: TGCGCCAGCAGCCAAGTGACTAGCGGGGCGTCAGGACCATACGAGCAGTACTTC. Translated, it gives CASSQVTSGASGPYEQYF.

The chain combines TRBV4-3 with TRBJ2-3, with 9 bases identical to TRBD2. J gave up 6 bases and V 4 bases, and 11 bases lay outside the gene matches. This CDR3 is built from 16 residues. Germline values: CDR1 LGHNA, CDR2 YSLEER. The CDR3 nucleotides read TGCGCCAGCAGCCCAGCCAGGCGGGGGGGCAGGGATACGCAGTATTTT. This gives the protein CASSPARRGGRDTQYF.

This clone was observed a few times. The chain links TRBV7-9 to TRBJ2-2, with TRBD2 identical over 9 bases. J gave up 1 base and V 5 bases, and 8 bases lay outside the gene matches. Germline V CDR1 and CDR2: SEHNR, FQNEAQ (reference sequence). The CDR3 loop spans 17 amino acids. The CDR3 DNA reads TGTGCCAGCAGCCTAAGACTAGCGGTCTTGAACACCGGGGAGCTGTTTTTT. Translated: CASSLRLAVLNTGELFF.

The V call is TRBV29-1, the J call TRBJ1-6; the match to TRBD1 covers 7 bases. CDR1 is SQVTM and CDR2 is ANQGSEA in the germline V gene. CDR3 length: 14 amino acids. The V gene end was trimmed by 5 bases and the J gene end by 5 bases; junction bases not matched to a gene: 6. The chain's CDR3 is CSVSQGVNNSPLHF. The CDR3 DNA reads as TGCAGCGTTAGCCAGGGGGTAAATAATTCACCCCTCCACTTT.

The rearrangement links TRBV7-2 to TRBJ1-1, with D possibly matching TRBD1 (6 bases). Trimming removed 5 bases at V and 8 bases at J, with 21 bases between. Germline V gene data show CDR1 as SGHTA and CDR2 as FQGNSA. CDR3 length: 15 residues. CDR3 nucleotide sequence: TGTGCCAGCAGCCCCGAATACCAGAGGACAGACGAAGCTTTCTTT. Residues: CASSPEYQRTDEAFF.

This clone was recorded a few times. DNA for the CDR3: TGTGCCAGCAGCGGGAGGACAAGCGTGTCAGATACGCAGTATTTT. This translates into CASSGRTSVSDTQYF. The chain combines TRBV25-1 with TRBJ2-3; TRBD2 matches at 7 bases. Germline assignment: CDR1 MGHDK and CDR2 SYGVNS. The CDR3 loop spans 15 amino acids. V lost 6 bases, J lost 4 bases, and 10 bases stayed unmatched.

The chain has TRBV19 and TRBJ2-1, with 8 bases fitting TRBD2. This CDR3 contains 19 residues. The V and J ends lost 4 bases and 6 bases, in that order; junction bases with no gene match: 20. The germline V gene encodes CDR1 LNHDA and CDR2 SQIVND (reference sequence). CDR3 sequence (DNA): TGTGCCAGTAGTAAACGACCGGGGGGGGCAGGTCAAATCGGCAATGAGCAGTTCTTC. It yields the protein CASSKRPGGAGQIGNEQFF.

A note on this clone: At one of its ends the junction is not consistent with the germline gene, which may arise from a read error. V gene TRBV5-4 combines with J gene TRBJ2-3; TRBD2 agrees at 9 bases. The CDR3 covers 16 residues. In germline, CDR1 is SGHNT, CDR2 YYREEE (reference sequence). This CDR3 reads CAGSLKRGASTDTQYF. CDR3 nucleotide sequence: TGTGCCGGCAGCTTAAAGCGGGGGGCGAGTACAGATACGCAGTATTTT. The whole variable domain, filled in from reference TRBV5-4 and TRBJ2-3, reads ETGVTQSPTHLIKTRGQQVTLRCSSQSGHNTVSWYQQALGQGPQFIFQYYREEENGRGNFPPRFSGLQFPNYSSELNVNALELDDSALYLCAGSLKRGASTDTQYFGPGTRLTVL.

The chain carries TRBV9 and TRBJ2-7; tentative D call: TRBD1 (6 bases). Trimming removed 4 bases at V and 2 bases at J, with 13 bases between. The germline V gene encodes CDR1 SGDLS and CDR2 YYNGEE. The CDR3 runs 14 residues. The CDR3 sequence is CASSKADSAYEQYF. The CDR3 region has the DNA TGTGCCAGCAGCAAGGCGGACAGCGCCTACGAGCAGTACTTC.

The genes are TRBV4-1 and TRBJ2-1; D is ambiguous. V was cut by 1 base and J by 0 bases, with 10 bases left in between. The germline gives CDR1 MGHRA, CDR2 YSYEKL. The CDR3 totals 16 residues. The CDR3 DNA sequence: TGCGCCAGCAGCCAAGGCGAGGTAGGCTCCTACAATGAGCAGTTCTTC. It yields the protein CASSQGEVGSYNEQFF.

The chain links TRBV25-1 to TRBJ2-1; D might be TRBD2 (6 bases). This CDR3 region has 13 residues. V was clipped by 2 bases and J by 7 bases, with 9 bases between them. Germline V CDR1 and CDR2: MGHDK, SYGVNS. Here the CDR3 reads CASSETRGNEQFF. The CDR3 coding sequence is TGTGCCAGCAGTGAAACTCGGGGGAATGAGCAGTTCTTC.

The J gene is TRBJ2-7, the V gene TRBV4-1, with TRBD2 matching over 10 bases. This CDR3 comprises 14 residues. V trimming: 8 bases; J trimming: 5 bases; junction bases outside the gene matches: 9. Germline V gives CDR1 MGHRA, CDR2 YSYEKL. CDR3 coding DNA: TGCGCCAGCTCCCAAACTAGCGGGGACCACGAGCAGTACTTC. This codes for CASSQTSGDHEQYF.

The V gene is TRBV11-2, the J gene TRBJ1-4; 7 nucleotides match TRBD1. The V gene's germline CDR1 is SGHAT and CDR2 FQNNGV. Trimming at V came to 5 bases and at J to 8 bases, leaving 11 bases not matched to a gene. The length of the CDR3 is 15 residues. The CDR3: CASSGETGRKEKLFF. The CDR3 DNA follows: TGTGCCAGCAGCGGAGAGACAGGGAGAAAAGAAAAACTGTTTTTT. The full variable domain, with the rest looked up from reference TRBV11-2 and TRBJ1-4, is EAGVAQSPRYKIIEKRQSVAFWCNPISGHATLYWYQQILGQGPKLLIQFQNNGVVDDSQLPKDRFSAERLKGVDSTLKIQPAKLEDSAVYLCASSGETGRKEKLFFGSGTQLSVL.